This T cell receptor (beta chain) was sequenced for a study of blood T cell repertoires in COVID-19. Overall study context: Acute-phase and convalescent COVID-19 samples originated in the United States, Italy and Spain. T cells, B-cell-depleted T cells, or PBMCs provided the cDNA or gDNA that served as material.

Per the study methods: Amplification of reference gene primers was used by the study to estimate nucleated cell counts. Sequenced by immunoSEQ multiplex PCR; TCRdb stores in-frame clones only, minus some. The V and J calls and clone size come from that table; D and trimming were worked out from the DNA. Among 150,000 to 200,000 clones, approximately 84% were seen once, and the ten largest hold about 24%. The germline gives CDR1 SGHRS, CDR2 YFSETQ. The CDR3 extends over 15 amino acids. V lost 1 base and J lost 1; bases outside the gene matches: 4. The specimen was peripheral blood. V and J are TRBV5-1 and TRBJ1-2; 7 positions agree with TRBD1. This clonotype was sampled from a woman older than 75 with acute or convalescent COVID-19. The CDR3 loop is CASSLRDSLNYGYTF. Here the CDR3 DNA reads TGCGCCAGCAGCTTGAGGGACAGCCTTAACTATGGCTACACCTTC.